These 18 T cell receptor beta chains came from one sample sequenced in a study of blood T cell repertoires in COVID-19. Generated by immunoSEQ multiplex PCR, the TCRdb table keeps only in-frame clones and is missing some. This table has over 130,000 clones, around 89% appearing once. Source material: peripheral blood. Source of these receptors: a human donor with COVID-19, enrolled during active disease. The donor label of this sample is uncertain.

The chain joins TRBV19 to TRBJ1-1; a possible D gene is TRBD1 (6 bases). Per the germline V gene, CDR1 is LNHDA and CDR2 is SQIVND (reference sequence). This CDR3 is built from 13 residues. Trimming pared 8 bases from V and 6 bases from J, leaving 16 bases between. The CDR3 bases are TGTGCCAGTTCGAAGACAGGTCTGGCTGAAGCTTTCTTT. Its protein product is CASSKTGLAEAFF.

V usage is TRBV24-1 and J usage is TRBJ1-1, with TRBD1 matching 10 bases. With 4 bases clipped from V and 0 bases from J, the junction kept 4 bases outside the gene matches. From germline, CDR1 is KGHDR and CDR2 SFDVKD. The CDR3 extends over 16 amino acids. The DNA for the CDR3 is TGTGCCACCAGTGAACGCGGGACAGGGGTGAACACTGAAGCTTTCTTT. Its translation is CATSERGTGVNTEAFF.

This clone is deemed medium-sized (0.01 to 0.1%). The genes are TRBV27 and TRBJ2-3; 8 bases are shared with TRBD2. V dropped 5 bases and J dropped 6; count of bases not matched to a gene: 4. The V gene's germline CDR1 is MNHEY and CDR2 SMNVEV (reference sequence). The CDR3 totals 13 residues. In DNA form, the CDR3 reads TGTGCCAGCAGTCGTAGCGGGACCGATACGCAGTATTTT. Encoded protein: CASSRSGTDTQYF.

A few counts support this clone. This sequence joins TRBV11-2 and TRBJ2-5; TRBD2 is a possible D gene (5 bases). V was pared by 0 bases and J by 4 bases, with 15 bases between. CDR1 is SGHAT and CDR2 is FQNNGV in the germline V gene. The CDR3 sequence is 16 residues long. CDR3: CASSLDPQPSGETQYF. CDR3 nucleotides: TGTGCCAGCAGCTTAGATCCCCAGCCCAGCGGAGAGACCCAGTACTTC.

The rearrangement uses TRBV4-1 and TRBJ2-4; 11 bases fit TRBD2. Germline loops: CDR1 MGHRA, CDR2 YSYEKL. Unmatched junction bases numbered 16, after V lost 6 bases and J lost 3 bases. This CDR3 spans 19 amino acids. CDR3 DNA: TGCGCCAGCAGTGGTAGCGGGGGGGCTGAGCCTTCACGCAAAAACATTCAGTACTTC. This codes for CASSGSGGAEPSRKNIQYF.

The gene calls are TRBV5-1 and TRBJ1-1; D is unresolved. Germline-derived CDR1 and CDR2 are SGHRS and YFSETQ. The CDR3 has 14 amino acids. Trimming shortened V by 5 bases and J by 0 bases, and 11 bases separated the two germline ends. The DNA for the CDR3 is TGCGCCAGCAGACTAGGGATTCTGAACACTGAAGCTTTCTTT. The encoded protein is CASRLGILNTEAFF.

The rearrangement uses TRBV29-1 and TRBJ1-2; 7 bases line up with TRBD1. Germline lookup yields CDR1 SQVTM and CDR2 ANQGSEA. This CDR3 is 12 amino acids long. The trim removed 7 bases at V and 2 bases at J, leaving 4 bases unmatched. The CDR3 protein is CSGGGQNYGYTF. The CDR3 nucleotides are TGCAGCGGGGGGGGACAGAACTATGGCTACACCTTC.

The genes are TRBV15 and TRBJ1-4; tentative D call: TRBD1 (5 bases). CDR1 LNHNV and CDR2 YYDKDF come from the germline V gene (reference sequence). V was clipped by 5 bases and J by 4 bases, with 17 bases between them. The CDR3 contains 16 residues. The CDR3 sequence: CATSDGVTAFNEKLFF. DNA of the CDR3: TGTGCCACCAGCGACGGAGTGACAGCCTTTAATGAAAAACTGTTTTTT.

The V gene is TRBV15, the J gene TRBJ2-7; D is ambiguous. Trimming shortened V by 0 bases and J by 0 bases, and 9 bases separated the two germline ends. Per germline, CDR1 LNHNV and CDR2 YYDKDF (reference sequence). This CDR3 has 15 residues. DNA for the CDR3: TGTGCCACCAGCAGAGATCTGGCCAGCTCCTACGAGCAGTACTTC. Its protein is CATSRDLASSYEQYF. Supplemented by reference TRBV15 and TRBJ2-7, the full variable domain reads DAMVIQNPRYQVTQFGKPVTLSCSQTLNHNVMYWYQQKSSQAPKLLFHYYDKDFNNEADTPDNFQSRRPNTSFCFLDIRSPGLGDTAMYLCATSRDLASSYEQYFGPGTRLTVT.

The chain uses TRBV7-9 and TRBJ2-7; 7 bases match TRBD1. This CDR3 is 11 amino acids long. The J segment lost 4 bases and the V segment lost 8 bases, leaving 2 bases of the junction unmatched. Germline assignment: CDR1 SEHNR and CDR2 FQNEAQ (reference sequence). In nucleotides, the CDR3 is TGTGCCAGCGGGACAGCATACGAGCAGTACTTC. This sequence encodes CASGTAYEQYF. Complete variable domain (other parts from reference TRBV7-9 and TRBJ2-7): DTGVSQNPRHKITKRGQNVTFRCDPISEHNRLYWYRQTLGQGPEFLTYFQNEAQLEKSRLLSDRFSAERPKGSFSTLEIQRTEQGDSAMYLCASGTAYEQYFGPGTRLTVT.

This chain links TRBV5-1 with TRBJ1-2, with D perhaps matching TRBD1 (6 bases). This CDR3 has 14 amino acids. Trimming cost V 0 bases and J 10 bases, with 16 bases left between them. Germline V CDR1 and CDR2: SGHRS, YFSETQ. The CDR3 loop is CASSLAPGGGDYTF. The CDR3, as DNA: TGCGCCAGCAGCTTGGCCCCTGGGGGCGGTGACTACACCTTC.

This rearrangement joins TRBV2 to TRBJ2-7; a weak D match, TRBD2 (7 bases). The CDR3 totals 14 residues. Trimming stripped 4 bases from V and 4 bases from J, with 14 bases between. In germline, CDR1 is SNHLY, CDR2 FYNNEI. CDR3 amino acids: CASSGGGQVYEQYF. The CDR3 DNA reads TGTGCCAGCAGTGGGGGGGGGCAAGTTTACGAGCAGTACTTC. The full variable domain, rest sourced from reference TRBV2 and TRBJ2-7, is EPEVTQTPSHQVTQMGQEVILRCVPISNHLYFYWYRQILGQKVEFLVSFYNNEISEKSEIFDDQFSVERPDGSNFTLKIRSTKLEDSAMYFCASSGGGQVYEQYFGPGTRLTVT.

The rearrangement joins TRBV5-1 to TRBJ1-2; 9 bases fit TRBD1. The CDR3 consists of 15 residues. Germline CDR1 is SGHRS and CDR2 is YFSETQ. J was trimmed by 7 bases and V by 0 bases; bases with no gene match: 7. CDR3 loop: CASSLVGTGTGGYTF. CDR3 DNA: TGCGCCAGCAGCTTGGTGGGGACAGGGACGGGTGGCTACACCTTC.

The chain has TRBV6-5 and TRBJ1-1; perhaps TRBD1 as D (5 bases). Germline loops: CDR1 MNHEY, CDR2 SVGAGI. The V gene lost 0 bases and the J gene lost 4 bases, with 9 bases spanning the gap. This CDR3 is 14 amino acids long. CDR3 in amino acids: CASSYSRRATEAFF. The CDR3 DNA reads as TGTGCCAGCAGTTACTCGCGCAGGGCCACTGAAGCTTTCTTT.

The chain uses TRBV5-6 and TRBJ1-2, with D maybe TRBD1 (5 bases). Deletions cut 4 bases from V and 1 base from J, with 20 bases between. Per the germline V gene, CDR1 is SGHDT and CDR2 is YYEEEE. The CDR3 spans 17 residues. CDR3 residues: CASSATRGALFNYGYTF. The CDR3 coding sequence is TGTGCCAGCAGCGCCACACGCGGGGCCTTGTTTAACTATGGCTACACCTTC.

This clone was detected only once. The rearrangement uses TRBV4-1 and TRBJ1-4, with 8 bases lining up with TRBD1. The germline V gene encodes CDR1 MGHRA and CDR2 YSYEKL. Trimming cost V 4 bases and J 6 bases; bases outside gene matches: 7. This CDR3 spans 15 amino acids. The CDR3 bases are TGCGCCAGCAGCCGAGGACAGGGTCCGGATGAAAAACTGTTTTTT. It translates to CASSRGQGPDEKLFF.

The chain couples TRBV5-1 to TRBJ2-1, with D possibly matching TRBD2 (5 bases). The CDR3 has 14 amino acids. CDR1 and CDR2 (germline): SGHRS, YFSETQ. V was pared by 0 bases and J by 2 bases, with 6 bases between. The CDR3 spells CASSLGTAYNEQFF. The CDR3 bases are TGCGCCAGCAGCTTGGGGACTGCCTACAATGAGCAGTTCTTC.

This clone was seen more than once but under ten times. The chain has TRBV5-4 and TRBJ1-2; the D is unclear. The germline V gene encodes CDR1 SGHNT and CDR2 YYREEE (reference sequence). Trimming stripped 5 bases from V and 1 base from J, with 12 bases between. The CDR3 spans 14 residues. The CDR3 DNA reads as TGTGCCAGCAGGAACCTAGTAGATAACTATGGCTACACCTTC. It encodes CASRNLVDNYGYTF.